Below, 8 T cell receptor beta chains from the same sample are listed, as sequenced in a study of blood T cell repertoires in COVID-19. TCRdb's table, derived via immunoSEQ multiplex PCR, lists solely in-frame clones and lacks some. The table lists over 150,000 clones, approximately 86% of them singletons. The material sequenced was peripheral blood. The receptors shown here come from a man aged 40-50 years with active or convalescent COVID-19.

This clone has a handful of counts. V and J are TRBV15 and TRBJ2-7; maybe TRBD2 (5 bases). CDR1 is LNHNV and CDR2 is YYDKDF in the germline V gene (reference sequence). The V and J ends lost 5 bases and 5 bases respectively, with 22 bases between them. The CDR3 is 16 amino acids. CDR3 protein: CATSDYGGGVLHEQYF. The CDR3 DNA reads TGTGCCACCAGCGACTATGGTGGTGGGGTACTCCACGAGCAGTACTTC.

In this sample, this clone turned up once. The rearrangement uses TRBV5-1 and TRBJ2-1; D is possibly TRBD2 (6 bases). The CDR3 has 13 residues. Trimming took off 6 bases at V and 6 bases at J, with 13 bases between the two ends. CDR1 SGHRS and CDR2 YFSETQ come from the germline V gene. In DNA form, the CDR3 reads TGCGCCAGCACCCTCCTGGGGGGCAATGAGCAGTTCTTC. Residues: CASTLLGGNEQFF.

CDR3 DNA: TGTGCCAGCAGCCACGACAGGGCGGTTAATCAGCCCCAGCATTTT. It codes for CASSHDRAVNQPQHF. The J gene is TRBJ1-5, the V gene TRBV5-8; 7 bases align to TRBD1. Losses at the gene ends were 4 bases for V and 4 bases for J; bases not matched to a gene: 8. Looked up from germline, CDR1 is SGHTS and CDR2 is YDEGEE. The CDR3 runs 15 residues. Full variable domain (outside the CDR3, taken from reference TRBV5-8 and TRBJ1-5): EAGVTQSPTHLIKTRGQQATLRCSPISGHTSVYWYQQALGLGLQFLLWYDEGEERNRGNFPPRFSGRQFPNYSSELNVNALELEDSALYLCASSHDRAVNQPQHFGDGTRLSIL.

This clone has only one observation. This chain uses TRBV7-9 with TRBJ2-2, with D maybe TRBD1 (6 bases). V was cut by 4 bases and J by 0 bases, with 9 bases left in between. The CDR3 extends over 15 amino acids. Germline V gene lookup returns CDR1 SEHNR and CDR2 FQNEAQ (reference sequence). The DNA for the CDR3 is TGTGCCAGCAGCTCGGACAGAACGAACACCGGGGAGCTGTTTTTT. Its protein is CASSSDRTNTGELFF.

The gene calls are TRBV6-2 or TRBV6-3 and TRBJ1-1, with a tentative D call TRBD1 (6 bases). CDR1 MNHEY and CDR2 SVGEGT come from the germline V gene. V gave up 2 bases and J gave up 4 bases, with 17 bases separating them. CDR3 size: 16 residues. The CDR3 DNA is TGTGCCAGCAGTTACGGGCGGTGGGGACACCTCACTGAAGCTTTCTTT. Its translation is CASSYGRWGHLTEAFF.

As to this clone: The junction departs from germline at one end; a sequencing error may be responsible. V and J are TRBV7-7 and TRBJ2-1; D may be TRBD2 (5 bases). CDR1 and CDR2 (germline): SSHAT, FNYEAQ (reference sequence). CDR3 length equals 13 residues. DNA for the CDR3: TGTGCTAGCAGCTTAGCTGGGAGCAATGAGCAGTTCTTC. Translation: CASSLAGSNEQFF.

The chain joins TRBV12-3 or TRBV12-4 to TRBJ2-2; TRBD2 might be the D (5 bases). The V and J ends lost 7 bases and 7 bases respectively, with 7 bases between them. The CDR3 runs to 11 residues. The CDR3 DNA reads as TGTGCCAGCACCCGGGGCGGGGAGCTGTTTTTT. This encodes CASTRGGELFF.

The CDR3 loop reads CASSLSGGSYNEQFF. The DNA of the CDR3 is TGTGCCAGCAGCCTTAGCGGGGGGAGCTACAATGAGCAGTTCTTC. The gene calls are TRBV5-8 and TRBJ2-1, with TRBD2 identical over 10 bases. Germline V gene data show CDR1 as SGHTS and CDR2 as YDEGEE. This CDR3 has 15 residues. The ends lost 4 bases at V and 3 bases at J; junction bases unmatched: 4.